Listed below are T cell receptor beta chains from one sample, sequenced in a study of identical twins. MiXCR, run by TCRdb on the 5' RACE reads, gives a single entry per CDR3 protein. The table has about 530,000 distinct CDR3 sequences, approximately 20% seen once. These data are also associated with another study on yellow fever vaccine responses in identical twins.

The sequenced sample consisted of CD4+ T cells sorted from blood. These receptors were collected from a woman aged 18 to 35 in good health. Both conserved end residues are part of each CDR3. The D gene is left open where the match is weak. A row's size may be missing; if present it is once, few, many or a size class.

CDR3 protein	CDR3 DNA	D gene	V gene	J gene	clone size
CASSETASFEQFF	TGTGCCAGCAGTGAGACTGCCTCCTTCGAGCAGTTCTTC	NA	TRBV6-1	TRBJ2-1	NA
CASMPYSTGTGSYNEQFF	TGTGCCAGCATGCCATATTCGACCGGGACAGGCTCCTACAATGAGCAGTTCTTC	TRBD1	TRBV12-3/TRBV12-4	TRBJ2-1	few
CASSLSGIENTGELFF	TGCGCCAGCAGCTTGTCGGGGATAGAGAACACCGGGGAGCTGTTTTTT	NA	TRBV5-1	TRBJ2-2	few
CATSRDRGGKGNNIQYF	TGTGCCACCAGCAGAGATCGAGGAGGGAAAGGGAATAACATTCAGTACTTC	NA	TRBV15	TRBJ2-4	NA
CASRPTGDAPRAFF	TGTGCCAGCAGACCCACAGGGGATGCTCCTCGCGCTTTCTTT	TRBD1	TRBV12-3/TRBV12-4	TRBJ1-1	few
CASSPRYSNEQFF	TGTGCCAGCAGCCCCCGTTATTCAAATGAGCAGTTCTTC	NA	TRBV9	TRBJ2-1	NA
CASSTGQLNEQFF	TGTGCCAGCAGCACGGGACAGCTCAATGAGCAGTTCTTC	TRBD1	TRBV7-3	TRBJ2-1	NA
CSVSLVDTQYF	TGCAGCGTCTCTCTAGTTGATACGCAGTATTTT	NA	TRBV29-1	TRBJ2-3	few
CSARDSSGLAGSLYTDTQYF	TGCAGTGCTAGAGATTCTTCGGGACTAGCGGGATCTCTCTACACAGATACGCAGTATTTT	TRBD2	TRBV20-1	TRBJ2-3	few
CSALPPHGGEKLFF	TGCAGTGCCTTGCCCCCGCATGGTGGTGAAAAACTGTTTTTT	NA	TRBV20-1	TRBJ1-4	few
CASSLAGGFLEETQYF	TGTGCCAGCAGTTTAGCGGGAGGGTTCCTTGAAGAGACCCAGTACTTC	TRBD2	TRBV12-3/TRBV12-4	TRBJ2-5	few
CASSPRKNIQYF	TGTGCCAGCAGTCCACGCAAAAACATTCAGTACTTC	NA	TRBV28	TRBJ2-4	NA